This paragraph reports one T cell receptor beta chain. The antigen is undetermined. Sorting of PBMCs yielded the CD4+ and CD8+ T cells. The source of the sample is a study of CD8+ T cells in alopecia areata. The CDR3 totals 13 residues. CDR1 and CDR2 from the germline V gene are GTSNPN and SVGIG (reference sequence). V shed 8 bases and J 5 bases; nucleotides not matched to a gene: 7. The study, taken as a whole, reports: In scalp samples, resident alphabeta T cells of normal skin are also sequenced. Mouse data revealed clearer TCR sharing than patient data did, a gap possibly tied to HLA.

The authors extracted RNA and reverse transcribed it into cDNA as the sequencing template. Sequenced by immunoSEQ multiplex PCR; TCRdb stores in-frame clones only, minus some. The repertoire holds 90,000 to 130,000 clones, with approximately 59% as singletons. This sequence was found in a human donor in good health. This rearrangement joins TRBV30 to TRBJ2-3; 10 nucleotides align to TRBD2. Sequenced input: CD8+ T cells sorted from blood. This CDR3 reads CARKRGGGDTQYF. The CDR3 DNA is TGTGCCCGCAAGCGGGGGGGTGGAGATACGCAGTATTTT.